The subject of this entry is one T cell receptor (beta chain). This clone was observed a few times. It has no much larger one-base neighbor in the sample; base qualities were not kept. Library creation used the immunoSEQ multiplex PCR assay. For most patients, genomic DNA was isolated using the Qiagen DNeasy Blood and Tissue Kit and was shipped frozen to Adaptive Biotechnologies for TCR sequencing. For most patients, high-throughput TCR-beta CDR3 sequencing of genomic DNA was performed by Adaptive Biotechnologies. Under the source paper's analysis protocol: Adaptive's ImmunoSEQ software supplied the TCR sequencing data for roughly 17 patients, while MiXCR and VDJtools were used to process a few other patients. To correct CD4 versus CD8 sorting errors, any sequence found in both subsets at a frequency ratio below 5:1 was removed. CDR3 nucleotide sequences shared between donor and recipient were removed because the origin of such sequences could not be assigned. At least 2-fold expansion over unstimulated cells and a minimum CFSE-low frequency of 0.002% (template counts) or 0.001% (read counts) were required for clones to be classified as alloreactive. Clones were considered mappable if detected in sequenced pre-transplant spleen, lymph node, or MLR CFSE-low populations of the donor or recipient. Cumulative frequency of alloreactive clones was calculated as a percentage of all sequences weighted by copy number. The table comes from immuneACCESS by way of TCRdb, which keeps in-frame sequences with V and J called. Part of the clones is missing from these tables; in studies checked, under half for an unresolved V gene and the rest for unknown reasons. The DNA gave D and trimming, while V, J and clone size come from that table. Present in this sample are roughly 13,000 clones, 25% to 40% of which were seen just once. The top ten clonotypes cover 4.5% to 6% of the sample.

The time point label for this specimen denotes: cells obtained before transplantation from donor or recipient. Mixed lymphocyte reactions plated approximately 200,000 CFSE-labeled pre-transplant responders with approximately 200,000 irradiated violet-dye-labeled stimulators and were cultured for roughly 6 days. Proliferating CD3+CD4+CFSE-low and CD3+CD8+CFSE-low responder cells were FACS-sorted on a BD Influx sorter after the mixed lymphocyte reaction. Sequences SGHAT (CDR1) and FQNNGV (CDR2) are obtained from the germline V gene. The cysteine opens and the phenylalanine closes a CDR3 of 14 amino acids. Only the CDR3 portion is preserved as DNA: 42 bases, with reading frame beginning at the first base. The junction carries 9 bases between V and J, which are trimmed by 1 base and 8 bases respectively. These data originate in a study of graft-versus-host responses after intestinal transplantation (dated by TCRdb to the early 2020s). Turning to the overall study: Recipients received multivisceral, liver-intestinal, or isolated intestinal transplants. After intestinal transplantation, graft-versus-host and host-versus-graft alloreactive T cell clones were followed in the graft, circulation and bone marrow using bulk TCR-beta CDR3 sequencing. Donor T cell macrochimerism was defined as a peak of at least 4% donor T cells among recipient peripheral blood mononuclear cells. Alloreactive clones were identified by sequencing pre-transplant mixed lymphocyte reaction products and comparing them with unstimulated pre-transplant donor and recipient T cells. Rather than going through the commercial service, samples from a few later patients were sequenced in-house on an Illumina MiSeq and processed with MiXCR. The cohort enrolled fewer than 25 intestinal transplant recipients including one retransplant, and a few patients lacking pretransplant specimens were excluded. All recipients received anti-thymocyte globulin induction followed by maintenance tacrolimus and steroids for approximately 3 years. Study-wide conclusions, independent of this receptor: The conclusions were limited by the relatively low number and heterogeneity of the intestinal transplant patients. GvH clones were detected in recipient bone marrow, and some of these GvH clones were observed earlier in ileal mucosa or blood, consistent with an intestinal mucosal origin. Patients with donor T cell macrochimerism had high GvH to HvG T cell clonal ratios in their allografts. Early after transplant, declines in HvG clones were associated with peak levels of circulating GvH clones.

The V and J genes are TRBV11-2 and TRBJ1-6; no D gene is confidently identified. The sample here was alloreactive CD4+ T cells from a mixed lymphocyte reaction culture, taken before intestinal transplant. Interpreted using the paper, the cell subset or site label stands for: CFSE-low proliferating T cells sorted from approximately 6-day pre-transplant mixed lymphocyte reaction (GvH or HvG direction). The clonotype originates from a human patient who received an intestinal transplant. At the DNA level, the sequence is TGTGCCAGCAGCTTAGTGCATCGGGATTCACCCCTCCACTTT. Translation gives CASSLVHRDSPLHF.